Below are 10 T cell receptor beta chains sequenced from a single sample in a study of shared clonotypes between healthy human individuals. CD45RO-negative, CCR7-selected cells formed the naive CD8 fraction, which excluded terminally differentiated effector memory CD45RA+ cells. The protocol was immunoSEQ multiplex PCR, while the TCRdb copy is restricted to in-frame clones and leaves out a portion. The sample has about 2 million clones; about 95% are singletons. Sequenced sample: naive CD8+ T cells sorted from blood. The receptor set was obtained from a young man in good health.

This sequence joins TRBV20-1 and TRBJ2-7; D uncertain. The CDR3 contains 11 residues. Germline CDR1 DFQATT, CDR2 SNEGSKA (reference sequence). V lost 0 bases to trimming and J lost 6 bases, with 6 bases between them. The CDR3 DNA is TGCAGTGCTAGAGATCATCGCGAGCAGTACTTC. Its protein product is CSARDHREQYF.

On this clone: Its ends do not fully match the called genes, so a read error is possible. J is TRBJ2-5 and V is TRBV7-7; maybe TRBD1 (5 bases). The germline V gene has CDR1 SSHAT and CDR2 FNYEAQ (reference sequence). The CDR3 spans 14 residues. CDR3 amino acids: CASSLTEAGETQYF. CDR3 DNA: TGTGCTAGCAGCTTGACCGAAGCAGGGGAGACCCAGTACTTC.

This clone was detected only once. The chain joins TRBV7-9 to TRBJ1-4; D may be TRBD1 (5 bases). Trimming took 5 bases from V and 3 from J, leaving 13 bases between them. Germline V gene sequence: CDR1 SEHNR, CDR2 FQNEAQ (reference sequence). CDR3 size: 15 residues. CDR3 coding DNA: TGTGCCAGCAGCCCATGGGACGGCCCTAATGAAAAACTGTTTTTT. Protein: CASSPWDGPNEKLFF. The variable domain in full, with the rest retrieved from reference TRBV7-9 and TRBJ1-4, is DTGVSQNPRHKITKRGQNVTFRCDPISEHNRLYWYRQTLGQGPEFLTYFQNEAQLEKSRLLSDRFSAERPKGSFSTLEIQRTEQGDSAMYLCASSPWDGPNEKLFFGSGTQLSVL.

The rearrangement uses TRBV27 and TRBJ2-7; 8 bases align to TRBD2. The V gene's germline CDR1 is MNHEY and CDR2 SMNVEV (reference sequence). J was trimmed by 6 bases and V by 3 bases; bases with no gene match: 16. CDR3 length: 17 residues. CDR3 DNA sequence: TGTGCCAGCAGTTTTTTAATCGCCGGGAGGGCCATATCCGAGCAGTACTTC. Protein: CASSFLIAGRAISEQYF.

The chain is built from TRBV7-3 and TRBJ2-3; 13 bases match TRBD2. CDR1 SGHTA and CDR2 FQGTGA come from the germline V gene. This CDR3 contains 17 residues. Trimming at V came to 3 bases and at J to 6 bases, leaving 9 bases not matched to a gene. As DNA, the CDR3 is TGTGCCAGCAGCTTTGGCGGACTAGCGGGGGAATTCGATACGCAGTATTTT. Its protein is CASSFGGLAGEFDTQYF.

The rearrangement joins TRBV7-9 to TRBJ1-3; D is undetermined. V shed 3 bases and J shed 8 bases, with 17 bases lying between them. Germline assignment: CDR1 SEHNR and CDR2 FQNEAQ (reference sequence). This CDR3 comprises 15 residues. The CDR3 nucleotides are TGTGCCAGCAGCTTCGGTCCCCCCACCGGAGACACCATATATTTT. This gives the protein CASSFGPPTGDTIYF.

The chain employs TRBV6-5 and TRBJ2-3, with 10 bases fitting TRBD1. The CDR3 is 15 amino acids. Losses at the gene ends were 5 bases for V and 3 bases for J; bases not matched to a gene: 5. CDR1 is MNHEY and CDR2 is SVGAGI in the germline V gene. The CDR3 region is CASSGTGAGTDTQYF. The DNA for the CDR3 is TGTGCCAGCAGTGGGACAGGGGCTGGGACAGATACGCAGTATTTT.

The chain carries TRBV4-3 and TRBJ1-3; possible D gene TRBD1, 5 bases. Per the germline V gene, CDR1 is LGHNA and CDR2 is YSLEER. V dropped 1 base and J dropped 0 bases, with 10 bases sitting between them. The CDR3 contains 16 residues. This chain's CDR3 is CASSQGGEGSGNTIYF. In DNA form, the CDR3 reads TGCGCCAGCAGCCAAGGGGGGGAGGGCTCTGGAAACACCATATATTTT.

The chain has TRBV7-9 and TRBJ1-1, with D tentatively TRBD1 (5 bases). V was cut by 1 base and J by 5 bases, with 11 bases left in between. Germline lookup yields CDR1 SEHNR and CDR2 FQNEAQ (reference sequence). CDR3 length: 14 residues. This CDR3 is CASSLVAGRTEAFF. The CDR3, as DNA: TGTGCCAGCAGCTTAGTGGCAGGGAGAACTGAAGCTTTCTTT.

A note on this clone: Other DNA sequences in this specimen translate into the identical CDR3. V usage is TRBV4-1 and J usage is TRBJ2-5; the D gene could be TRBD1 or TRBD2 (6 bases each). Between the trimmed V and J ends, which lost 0 bases and 5 bases, there was a span of 13 bases. The CDR3 runs 15 residues. Per the germline V gene, CDR1 is MGHRA and CDR2 is YSYEKL. CDR3 sequence: CASSQDRGVGETQYF. The CDR3 DNA follows: TGCGCCAGCAGCCAAGATAGGGGGGTAGGGGAGACCCAGTACTTC.